The text below deals with one TCR beta chain. Its matching antigen is unknown. From germline, CDR1 is SGHTA and CDR2 FQGNSA. J was trimmed by 4 bases and V by 0 bases; bases with no gene match: 9. The CDR3 sequence is 16 residues long. The study ran its PCR with 60 Vbeta and 13 Jbeta primers. Profiled with immunoSEQ multiplex PCR; TCRdb holds only in-frame clones, not every one. Of about 76,000 clones in the sample, over 75% were seen once. The data are from a study of cytomegalovirus exposure and HLA in healthy donors. Points from the study as a whole: In an earlier analysis, most TCR beta V segments were productive about 87% or about 30% of the time.

Each donor's status was that of a healthy bone marrow donor. The sequence derives from a male donor in good health and CMV-seropositive. V is TRBV7-2 and J is TRBJ2-7, with 7 positions matching TRBD1. Sample: PBMCs. The CDR3 bases are TGTGCCAGCAGCTTAGCTACAGGGGTCCACATTTACGAGCAGTACTTC. As protein: CASSLATGVHIYEQYF.